The 21 T cell receptor beta chains given below trace back to one sample, sequenced in a study of CD4+ T cells in melanoma. Here immunoSEQ multiplex PCR was the method, and the copy in TCRdb shows in-frame clones only, minus some. The sample consists of about 15,000 clones, about 64% of them appearing once. Sequenced sample: cells from a culture (not recorded whether cultured in vitro). The receptors were gathered from a human donor with melanoma.

The chain uses TRBV4-1 and TRBJ1-2; D is unclear. This CDR3 is built from 14 residues. With 3 bases removed from V and 7 bases from J, the gap between germline ends came to 15 bases. The germline CDR1 and CDR2 sequences are MGHRA and YSYEKL. CDR3 DNA sequence: TGCGCCAGCAGCCACGGTTTGGCGCGAGCTGGCTACACCTTC. Amino acids: CASSHGLARAGYTF.

V gene TRBV18 combines with J gene TRBJ1-2; D call uncertain. The germline V gene encodes CDR1 KGHSH and CDR2 LQKENI. This CDR3 has 17 amino acids. V lost 2 bases and J lost 5, with 21 bases in between. The CDR3 reads CASSPSAAVGAAYGYTF. The CDR3 DNA reads as TGTGCCAGCTCACCATCGGCGGCAGTAGGAGCCGCATATGGCTACACCTTC.

V gene TRBV14 combines with J gene TRBJ2-7, with 9 bases matching TRBD2. The germline V gene encodes CDR1 SGHDN and CDR2 FVKESK. V lost 0 bases, J lost 1 base, and 10 bases stayed unmatched. This CDR3 is 18 amino acids long. CDR3 sequence (DNA): TGTGCCAGCAGCCAAGAAACCCTAGCGGGGCCCATATCCTACGAGCAGTACTTC. This translates into CASSQETLAGPISYEQYF.

V and J are TRBV14 and TRBJ1-1, with D perhaps matching TRBD1 (6 bases). Germline assignment: CDR1 SGHDN and CDR2 FVKESK. The CDR3 spans 15 residues. Between the trimmed V and J ends, which lost 2 bases and 0 bases, there was a span of 10 bases. As DNA, the CDR3 is TGTGCCAGCAGCCAACTGACAGGAGTGAACACTGAAGCTTTCTTT. The encoded protein is CASSQLTGVNTEAFF.

The chain recombines TRBV6-5 with TRBJ2-5; TRBD2 matches at 9 bases. This CDR3 contains 14 residues. Germline V lookup: CDR1 MNHEY, CDR2 SVGAGI. After removal of 3 bases from V and 4 bases from J, the junction contained 3 bases not matched to a gene. This CDR3 reads CASSYGRGGETQYF. Here the CDR3 DNA reads TGTGCCAGCAGTTATGGGCGGGGGGGAGAGACCCAGTACTTC.

This clone turned up a few times. The chain couples TRBV11-2 to TRBJ2-7; D is possibly TRBD1 (6 bases). Per the germline V gene, CDR1 is SGHAT and CDR2 is FQNNGV. The CDR3 covers 14 residues. The ends were cut back, 5 bases at V and 5 bases at J, with 16 bases in the middle. CDR3 sequence reads: CASSVAYRVNEQYF. CDR3 coding DNA: TGTGCCAGCAGCGTAGCGTACAGGGTCAACGAGCAGTACTTC.

A few counts support this clone. The CDR3 nucleotides are TGCGCCAGCAGCCGCGGAGGGAGACCTGGGGCCACTGAAGCTTTCTTT. It codes for CASSRGGRPGATEAFF. This rearrangement joins TRBV5-1 to TRBJ1-1; D is possibly TRBD1 (5 bases). In germline, CDR1 is SGHRS, CDR2 YFSETQ. V was pared by 4 bases and J by 4 bases, with 20 bases between. This CDR3 comprises 16 residues. Together with reference TRBV5-1 and TRBJ1-1, the CDR3 gives the full variable domain: KAGVTQTPRYLIKTRGQQVTLSCSPISGHRSVSWYQQTPGQGLQFLFEYFSETQRNKGNFPGRFSGRQFSNSRSEMNVSTLELGDSALYLCASSRGGRPGATEAFFGQGTRLTVV.

This chain links TRBV2 with TRBJ2-3, with 7 bases that match TRBD1. The J segment lost 0 bases and the V segment lost 4 bases, leaving 4 bases of the junction unmatched. Germline lookup yields CDR1 SNHLY and CDR2 FYNNEI. The CDR3 runs to 15 residues. The DNA for the CDR3 is TGTGCCAGCAGTGTGTCGGGACAGAGCACAGATACGCAGTATTTT. It yields the protein CASSVSGQSTDTQYF.

The chain employs TRBV5-4 and TRBJ2-5; perhaps TRBD2 as D (7 bases). CDR3 length equals 15 residues. The germline V and J ends were trimmed by 3 bases and 3 bases, with 15 bases remaining between them. Germline V gene data show CDR1 as SGHNT and CDR2 as YYREEE (reference sequence). The CDR3 loop is CASSSIQGGEETQYF. CDR3 DNA sequence: TGTGCCAGCAGCTCAATACAGGGAGGGGAAGAGACCCAGTACTTC.

The rearrangement links TRBV19 to TRBJ1-5; no reliable D call. The CDR3 is 16 residues long. In germline, CDR1 is LNHDA, CDR2 SQIVND (reference sequence). Trimming removed 4 bases at V and 2 bases at J, with 15 bases between. CDR3 in DNA: TGTGCCAGTAGTAACCTTCCGGGGATCGGCAATCAGCCCCAGCATTTT. It codes for CASSNLPGIGNQPQHF. Complete variable domain (other parts from reference TRBV19 and TRBJ1-5): DGGITQSPKYLFRKEGQNVTLSCEQNLNHDAMYWYRQDPGQGLRLIYYSQIVNDFQKGDIAEGYSVSREKKESFPLTVTSAQKNPTAFYLCASSNLPGIGNQPQHFGDGTRLSIL.

The chain uses TRBV29-1 and TRBJ2-1; TRBD2 matches 7 bases. Germline V gene data show CDR1 as SQVTM and CDR2 as ANQGSEA. With V trimmed by 3 bases and J by 6 bases, 8 bases remained unmatched. The CDR3 totals 14 residues. CDR3 coding DNA: TGCAGCGTTGACTGGCTAGCGGATAGCAATGAGCAGTTCTTC. It translates to CSVDWLADSNEQFF.

V and J are TRBV11-2 and TRBJ1-2; TRBD1 might be the D (6 bases). Germline-derived CDR1 and CDR2 are SGHAT and FQNNGV. This CDR3 comprises 16 residues. V lost 3 bases and J lost 1, with 15 bases in between. The CDR3 is CASSFNRVFDNYGYTF. In DNA, the CDR3 is TGTGCCAGCAGCTTTAACAGGGTGTTTGATAACTATGGCTACACCTTC. Full variable domain (remainder filled in from reference TRBV11-2 and TRBJ1-2): EAGVAQSPRYKIIEKRQSVAFWCNPISGHATLYWYQQILGQGPKLLIQFQNNGVVDDSQLPKDRFSAERLKGVDSTLKIQPAKLEDSAVYLCASSFNRVFDNYGYTFGSGTRLTVV.

This clone was counted between two and nine times. The chain joins TRBV7-9 to TRBJ1-3; D uncertain. Germline CDR1 SEHNR, CDR2 FQNEAQ (reference sequence). V was trimmed by 0 bases and J by 1 base, leaving 7 bases between them. This CDR3 comprises 15 residues. Written as DNA, the CDR3 is TGTGCCAGCAGCTTAGCGCTCACTTCTGGAAACACCATATATTTT. This sequence encodes CASSLALTSGNTIYF.

The genes are TRBV19 and TRBJ1-1; D is unresolved. Trimming removed 3 bases at V and 6 bases at J, with 11 bases between. Germline lookup yields CDR1 LNHDA and CDR2 SQIVND (reference sequence). The CDR3 length is 13 residues. CDR3 DNA: TGTGCCAGTAGTATCCACGGCGGACCTGAAGCTTTCTTT. Translated, it gives CASSIHGGPEAFF.

This rearrangement joins TRBV9 to TRBJ2-7; tentatively, D is TRBD1 (5 bases). This CDR3 has 14 residues. Germline V gene data show CDR1 as SGDLS and CDR2 as YYNGEE. Trimming took 4 bases from V and 2 from J, leaving 13 bases between them. CDR3 loop: CASSSRQSPYEQYF. In DNA, the CDR3 is TGTGCCAGCAGCTCTCGACAGAGCCCCTACGAGCAGTACTTC.

The chain links TRBV7-8 to TRBJ1-2; weak D call: TRBD1 (5 bases). Trimming took 3 bases from V and 3 from J, leaving 11 bases between them. From germline, CDR1 is SGHVS and CDR2 FQNEAQ. The CDR3 has 14 residues. CDR3 sequence reads: CASSLSSGYYGYTF. The CDR3 DNA follows: TGTGCCAGCAGCTTGTCTTCAGGGTACTATGGCTACACCTTC.

This sequence joins TRBV5-8 and TRBJ1-1; TRBD1 is a possible D gene (6 bases). Germline CDR1 is SGHTS and CDR2 is YDEGEE. The CDR3 loop spans 14 amino acids. Between the trimmed V and J ends, which lost 7 bases and 6 bases, there was a span of 19 bases. For the CDR3, the DNA is TGTGCCAGCCGACGCAGGGGTCCGGGGGCTGAAGCTTTCTTT. This encodes CASRRRGPGAEAFF.

The gene calls are TRBV2 and TRBJ1-1, with D possibly being TRBD1 (5 bases). The CDR3 extends over 13 amino acids. Germline loops: CDR1 SNHLY, CDR2 FYNNEI. Trimming left V 4 bases short and J 4 bases short, with 10 bases between. CDR3 residues: CASSVGQLTEAFF. In DNA, the CDR3 is TGTGCCAGCAGTGTGGGGCAGCTCACTGAAGCTTTCTTT. Full variable domain (remainder filled in from reference TRBV2 and TRBJ1-1): EPEVTQTPSHQVTQMGQEVILRCVPISNHLYFYWYRQILGQKVEFLVSFYNNEISEKSEIFDDQFSVERPDGSNFTLKIRSTKLEDSAMYFCASSVGQLTEAFFGQGTRLTVV.

This rearrangement joins TRBV30 to TRBJ1-1, with a possible D match to TRBD1 (5 bases). CDR3 length: 13 residues. Trimming pared 5 bases from V and 6 bases from J, leaving 16 bases between. Germline values: CDR1 GTSNPN, CDR2 SVGIG (reference sequence). CDR3 DNA sequence: TGTGCCTGGTGCCGGGGGGGTTACGCTGAAGCTTTCTTT. The encoded protein is CAWCRGGYAEAFF.

This chain links TRBV9 with TRBJ1-3; no clear D. Germline V gene data show CDR1 as SGDLS and CDR2 as YYNGEE. The CDR3 loop spans 17 amino acids. With 4 bases removed from V and 2 bases from J, the gap between germline ends came to 19 bases. The CDR3 here is CASSPRVQVGPGNTIYF. CDR3 nucleotides: TGTGCCAGCAGCCCCCGAGTACAAGTCGGTCCTGGAAACACCATATATTTT.

The chain joins TRBV30 to TRBJ2-5, with D possibly matching TRBD2 (7 bases). Germline V lookup: CDR1 GTSNPN, CDR2 SVGIG (reference sequence). The CDR3 consists of 14 residues. V was clipped by 0 bases and J by 5 bases, with 13 bases between them. CDR3 in DNA: TGTGCCTGGAGTGTAAGAGGGGGGGCCGAGACCCAGTACTTC. Protein sequence: CAWSVRGGAETQYF.